The rows below give T cell receptor beta chains drawn from one sample of a study of T cell changes during pregnancy in multiple sclerosis. Produced via immunoSEQ multiplex PCR; TCRdb's table is partial and in-frame only. The sample consists of about 110,000 clones, 92% of them appearing once. This sample comprised peripheral blood, obtained after pregnancy. The receptors were gathered from a female donor with multiple sclerosis, enrolled in a pregnancy study. The CDR3 runs from the conserved cysteine through the conserved F or W. Fields, in order: J gene, clone size, D gene, V gene, CDR3 DNA, CDR3 protein. The D gene is left open where the match is weak. The size entry is marked missing in some rows and otherwise reads once, few, many or a size class.

J gene: TRBJ1-1
clone size: -
D gene: -
V gene: TRBV7-2
CDR3 DNA: TGTGCCAGCAGCCCCCTGGCAGGGAAGATGAACACTGAAGCTTTCTTT
CDR3 protein: CASSPLAGKMNTEAFF

J gene: TRBJ2-1
clone size: -
D gene: TRBD1
V gene: TRBV28
CDR3 DNA: TGTGCCAGCAGCAGTACCGGACAGGGAAGGAATGAGCAGTTCTTC
CDR3 protein: CASSSTGQGRNEQFF

J gene: TRBJ1-5
clone size: -
D gene: -
V gene: TRBV21-1
CDR3 DNA: TGTGCCAGGGGGACAGGACTTAGCAATCAGCCCCAGCATTTT
CDR3 protein: CARGTGLSNQPQHF

J gene: TRBJ2-1
clone size: -
D gene: TRBD2
V gene: TRBV28
CDR3 DNA: TGTGCCAGCTCCCCTCCGGGACTAGCGGAAGGGTGGTCCTACAATGAGCAGTTCTTC
CDR3 protein: CASSPPGLAEGWSYNEQFF

J gene: TRBJ2-2
clone size: -
D gene: TRBD2
V gene: TRBV19
CDR3 DNA: TGTGCCAGTAGTAGCGGGAGGGAGAACACCGGGGAGCTGTTTTTT
CDR3 protein: CASSSGRENTGELFF

J gene: TRBJ2-3
clone size: once
D gene: TRBD1
V gene: TRBV6-5
CDR3 DNA: TGTGCCAGCAGTTCATACAGGGGGCCGAGCACAGATACGCAGTATTTT
CDR3 protein: CASSSYRGPSTDTQYF

J gene: TRBJ1-5
clone size: -
D gene: TRBD1
V gene: TRBV4-1
CDR3 DNA: TGCGCCAGCAGTGGGGGGACAGATAATCAGCCCCAGCATTTT
CDR3 protein: CASSGGTDNQPQHF

J gene: TRBJ2-7
clone size: -
D gene: TRBD1
V gene: TRBV15
CDR3 DNA: TGTGCCACCAGCAGGCGCCAAAGGACAGGGCTCCACTACGAGCAGTACTTC
CDR3 protein: CATSRRQRTGLHYEQYF

J gene: TRBJ2-2
clone size: -
D gene: TRBD1
V gene: TRBV6-5
CDR3 DNA: TGTGCCAGCAGGGAATGGACAGGGCACACCGGGGAGCTGTTTTTT
CDR3 protein: CASREWTGHTGELFF

J gene: TRBJ1-2
clone size: -
D gene: -
V gene: TRBV7-8
CDR3 DNA: TGTGCCAGCAGCTTAGGGGCAGCCTCTAACTATGGCTACACCTTC
CDR3 protein: CASSLGAASNYGYTF

J gene: TRBJ1-1
clone size: -
D gene: -
V gene: TRBV30
CDR3 DNA: TGTGCCTGGAGTGGAACCCAGGGGACTGAAGCTTTCTTT
CDR3 protein: CAWSGTQGTEAFF

J gene: TRBJ2-7
clone size: -
D gene: TRBD2
V gene: TRBV28
CDR3 DNA: TGTGCCAGCAGTTCGGGGGGGCAGGGAGGGCAGTACTTC
CDR3 protein: CASSSGGQGGQYF

J gene: TRBJ2-3
clone size: -
D gene: -
V gene: TRBV19
CDR3 DNA: TGTGCCAGTAGTATCGAGGCAGCGATACGCACAGATACGCAGTATTTT
CDR3 protein: CASSIEAAIRTDTQYF

J gene: TRBJ1-1
clone size: once
D gene: -
V gene: TRBV9
CDR3 DNA: TGTGCCAGCAGCCCAACAGGGAGCACTGAAGCTTTCTTT
CDR3 protein: CASSPTGSTEAFF

J gene: TRBJ2-1
clone size: -
D gene: -
V gene: TRBV9
CDR3 DNA: TGTGCCAGCAGCGTAGTGGGGAGCAATGAGCAGTTCTTC
CDR3 protein: CASSVVGSNEQFF